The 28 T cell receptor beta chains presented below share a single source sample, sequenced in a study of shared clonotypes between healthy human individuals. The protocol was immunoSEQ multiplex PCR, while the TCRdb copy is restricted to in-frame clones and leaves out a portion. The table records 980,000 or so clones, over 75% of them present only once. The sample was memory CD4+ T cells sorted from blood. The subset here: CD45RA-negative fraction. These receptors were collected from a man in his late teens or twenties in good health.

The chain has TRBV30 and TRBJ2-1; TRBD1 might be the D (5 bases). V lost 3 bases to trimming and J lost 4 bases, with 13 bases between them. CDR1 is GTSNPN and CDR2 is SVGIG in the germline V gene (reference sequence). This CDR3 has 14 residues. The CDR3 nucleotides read TGTGCCTGGAGAACAGGTAAATCATACAATGAGCAGTTCTTC. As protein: CAWRTGKSYNEQFF.

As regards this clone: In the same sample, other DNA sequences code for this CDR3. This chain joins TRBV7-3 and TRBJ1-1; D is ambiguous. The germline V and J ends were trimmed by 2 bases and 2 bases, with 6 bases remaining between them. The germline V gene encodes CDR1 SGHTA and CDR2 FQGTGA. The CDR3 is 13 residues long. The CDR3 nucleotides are TGTGCCAGCAGCTTAGACTCAAACACTGAAGCTTTCTTT. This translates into CASSLDSNTEAFF.

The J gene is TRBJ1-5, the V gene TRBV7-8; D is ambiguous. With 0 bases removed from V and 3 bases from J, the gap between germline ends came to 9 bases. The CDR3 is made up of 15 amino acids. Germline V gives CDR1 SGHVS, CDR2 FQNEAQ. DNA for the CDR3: TGTGCCAGCAGCTTAGCGAGTAAAGCCAATCAGCCCCAGCATTTT. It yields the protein CASSLASKANQPQHF.

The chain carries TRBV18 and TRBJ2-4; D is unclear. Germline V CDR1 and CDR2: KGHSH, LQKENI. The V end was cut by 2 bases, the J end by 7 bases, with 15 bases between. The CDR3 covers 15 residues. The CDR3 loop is CASSPAGGSRNIQYF. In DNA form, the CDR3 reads TGTGCCAGCTCACCAGCAGGCGGCAGTCGGAACATTCAGTACTTC.

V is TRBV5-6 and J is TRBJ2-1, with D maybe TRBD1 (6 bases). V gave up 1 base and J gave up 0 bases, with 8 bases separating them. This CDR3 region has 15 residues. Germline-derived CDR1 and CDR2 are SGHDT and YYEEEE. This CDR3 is CASSLTGSSYNEQFF. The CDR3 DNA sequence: TGTGCCAGCAGCTTGACAGGGAGCTCCTACAATGAGCAGTTCTTC.

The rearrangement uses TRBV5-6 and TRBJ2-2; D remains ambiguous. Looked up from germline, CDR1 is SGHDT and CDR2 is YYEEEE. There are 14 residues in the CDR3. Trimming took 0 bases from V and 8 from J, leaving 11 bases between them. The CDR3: CASSLESGGGELFF. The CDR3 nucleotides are TGTGCCAGCAGCTTGGAATCCGGTGGTGGGGAGCTGTTTTTT.

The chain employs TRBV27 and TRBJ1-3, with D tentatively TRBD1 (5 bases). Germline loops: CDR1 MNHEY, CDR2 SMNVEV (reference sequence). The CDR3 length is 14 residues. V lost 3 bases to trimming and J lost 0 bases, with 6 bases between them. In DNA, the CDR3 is TGTGCCAGCAGTTTTACAGGCTCTGGAAACACCATATATTTT. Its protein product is CASSFTGSGNTIYF.

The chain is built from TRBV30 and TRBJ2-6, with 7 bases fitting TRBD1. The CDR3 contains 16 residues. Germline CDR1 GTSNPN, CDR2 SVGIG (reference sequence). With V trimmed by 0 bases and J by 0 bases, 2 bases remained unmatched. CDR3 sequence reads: CAWSVTGLSGANVLTF. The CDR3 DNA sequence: TGTGCCTGGAGTGTGACAGGGCTCTCTGGGGCCAACGTCCTGACTTTC.

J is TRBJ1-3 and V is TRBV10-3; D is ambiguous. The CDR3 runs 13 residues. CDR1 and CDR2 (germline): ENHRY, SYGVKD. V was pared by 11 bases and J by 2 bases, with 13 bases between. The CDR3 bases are TGTGCCTCTAGAAGGGAAACTGGAAACACCATATATTTT. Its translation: CASRRETGNTIYF.

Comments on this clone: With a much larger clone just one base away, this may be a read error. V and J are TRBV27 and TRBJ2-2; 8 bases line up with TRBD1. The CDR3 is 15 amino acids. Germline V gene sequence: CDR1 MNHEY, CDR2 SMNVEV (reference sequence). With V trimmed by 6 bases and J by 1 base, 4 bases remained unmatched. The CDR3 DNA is TGTGCCAGCAGATCCGGGACAGGGAACACCGGGGAGCTGTTTTTT. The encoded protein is CASRSGTGNTGELFF.

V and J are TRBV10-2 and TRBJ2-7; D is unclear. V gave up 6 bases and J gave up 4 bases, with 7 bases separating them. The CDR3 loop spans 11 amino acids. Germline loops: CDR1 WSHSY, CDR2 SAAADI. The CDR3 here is CASRKEYEQYF. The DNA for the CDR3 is TGCGCCAGCAGAAAGGAATACGAGCAGTACTTC.

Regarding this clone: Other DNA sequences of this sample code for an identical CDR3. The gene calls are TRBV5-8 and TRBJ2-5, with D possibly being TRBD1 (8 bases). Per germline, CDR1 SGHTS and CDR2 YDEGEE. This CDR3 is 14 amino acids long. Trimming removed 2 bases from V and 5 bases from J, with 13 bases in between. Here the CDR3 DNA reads TGTGCCAGCAGCTTAGGACAGGGAGGGGAGACCCAGTACTTC. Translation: CASSLGQGGETQYF. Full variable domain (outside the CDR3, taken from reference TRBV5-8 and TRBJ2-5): EAGVTQSPTHLIKTRGQQATLRCSPISGHTSVYWYQQALGLGLQFLLWYDEGEERNRGNFPPRFSGRQFPNYSSELNVNALELEDSALYLCASSLGQGGETQYFGPGTRLLVL.

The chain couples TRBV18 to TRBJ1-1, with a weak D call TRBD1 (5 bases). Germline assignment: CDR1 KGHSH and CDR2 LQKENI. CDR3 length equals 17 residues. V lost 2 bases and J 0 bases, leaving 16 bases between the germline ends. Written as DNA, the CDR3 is TGTGCCAGCTCACCAGGGGCACTGAATACAATGAACACTGAAGCTTTCTTT. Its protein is CASSPGALNTMNTEAFF.

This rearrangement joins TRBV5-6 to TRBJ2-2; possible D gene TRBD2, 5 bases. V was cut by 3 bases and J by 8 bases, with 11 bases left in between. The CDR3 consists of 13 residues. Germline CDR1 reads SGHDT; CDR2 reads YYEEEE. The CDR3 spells CASSSLRGGELFF. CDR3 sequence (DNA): TGTGCCAGCAGCTCCCTTCGGGGTGGGGAGCTGTTTTTT.

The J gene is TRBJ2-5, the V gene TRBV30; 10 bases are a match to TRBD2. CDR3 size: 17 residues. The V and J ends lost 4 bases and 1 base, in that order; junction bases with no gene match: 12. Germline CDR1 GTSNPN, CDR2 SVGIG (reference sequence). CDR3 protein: CAWNDPVTSGAQETQYF. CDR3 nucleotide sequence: TGTGCCTGGAACGATCCCGTAACTAGCGGGGCCCAAGAGACCCAGTACTTC.

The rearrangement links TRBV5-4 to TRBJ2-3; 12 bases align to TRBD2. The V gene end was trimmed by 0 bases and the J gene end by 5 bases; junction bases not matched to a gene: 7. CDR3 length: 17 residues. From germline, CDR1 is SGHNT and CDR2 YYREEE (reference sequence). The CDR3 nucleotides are TGTGCCAGCAGCTTGGCCGGTTCTAGCGGGGGGGGAGATACGCAGTATTTT. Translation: CASSLAGSSGGGDTQYF.

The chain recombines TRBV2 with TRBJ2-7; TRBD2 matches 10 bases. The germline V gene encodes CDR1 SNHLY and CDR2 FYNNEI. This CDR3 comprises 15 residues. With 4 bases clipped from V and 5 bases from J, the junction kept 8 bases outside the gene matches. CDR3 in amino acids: CASSAVLAGKDEQYF. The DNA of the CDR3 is TGTGCCAGCAGTGCCGTACTAGCGGGGAAGGACGAGCAGTACTTC. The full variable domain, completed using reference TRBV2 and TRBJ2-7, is EPEVTQTPSHQVTQMGQEVILRCVPISNHLYFYWYRQILGQKVEFLVSFYNNEISEKSEIFDDQFSVERPDGSNFTLKIRSTKLEDSAMYFCASSAVLAGKDEQYFGPGTRLTVT.

The CDR3 protein is CASSPLQGYGTEAFF. The CDR3 DNA sequence: TGTGCCAGCTCACCCCTACAGGGGTATGGCACTGAAGCTTTCTTT. The V and J genes are TRBV18 and TRBJ1-1; 7 positions agree with TRBD1. With V trimmed by 3 bases and J by 4 bases, 8 bases remained unmatched. Germline CDR1 KGHSH, CDR2 LQKENI. The CDR3 sequence is 15 residues long. Drawing the rest from reference TRBV18 and TRBJ1-1, the complete variable domain is NAGVMQNPRHLVRRRGQEARLRCSPMKGHSHVYWYRQLPEEGLKFMVYLQKENIIDESGMPKERFSAEFPKEGPSILRIQQVVRGDSAAYFCASSPLQGYGTEAFFGQGTRLTVV.

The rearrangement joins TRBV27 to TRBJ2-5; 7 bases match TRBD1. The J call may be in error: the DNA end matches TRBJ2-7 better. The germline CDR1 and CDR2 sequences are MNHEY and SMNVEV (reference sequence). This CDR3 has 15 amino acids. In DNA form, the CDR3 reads TGTGCCAGCAGTACGCGACAGGGTTTCCGCTACGAGCAGTACTTC. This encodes CASSTRQGFRYEQYF.

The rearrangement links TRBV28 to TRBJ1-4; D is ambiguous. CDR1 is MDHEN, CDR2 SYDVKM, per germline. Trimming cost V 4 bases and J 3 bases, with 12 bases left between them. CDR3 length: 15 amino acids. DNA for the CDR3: TGTGCCAGCAGTTCCTCCGGGAAGGCTAATGAAAAACTGTTTTTT. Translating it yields CASSSSGKANEKLFF.

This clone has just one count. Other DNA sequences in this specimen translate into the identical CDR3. The chain's CDR3 is CASSPPAGGEQETQYF. As DNA, the CDR3 is TGTGCCAGCTCACCACCAGCGGGGGGTGAACAAGAGACCCAGTACTTC. The rearrangement joins TRBV18 to TRBJ2-5; TRBD2 aligns across 9 bases. CDR3 length: 16 amino acids. V shed 0 bases and J 2 bases; nucleotides not matched to a gene: 4. Germline values: CDR1 KGHSH, CDR2 LQKENI.

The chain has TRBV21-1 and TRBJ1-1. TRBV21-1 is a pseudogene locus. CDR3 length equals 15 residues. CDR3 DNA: TGTGCCAGCAGCAAAGCGGGGACGGCGAACACTGAAGCTTTCTTT. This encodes CASSKAGTANTEAFF.

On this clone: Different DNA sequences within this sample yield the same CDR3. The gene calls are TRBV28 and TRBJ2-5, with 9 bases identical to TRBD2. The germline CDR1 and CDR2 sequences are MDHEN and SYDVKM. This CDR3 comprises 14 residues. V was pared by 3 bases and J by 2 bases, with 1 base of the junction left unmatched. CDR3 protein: CASSLAGGQETQYF. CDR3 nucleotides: TGTGCCAGCAGTTTGGCGGGGGGGCAAGAGACCCAGTACTTC. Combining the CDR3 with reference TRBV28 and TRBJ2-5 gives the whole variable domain DVKVTQSSRYLVKRTGEKVFLECVQDMDHENMFWYRQDPGLGLRLIYFSYDVKMKEKGDIPEGYSVSREKKERFSLILESASTNQTSMYLCASSLAGGQETQYFGPGTRLLVL.

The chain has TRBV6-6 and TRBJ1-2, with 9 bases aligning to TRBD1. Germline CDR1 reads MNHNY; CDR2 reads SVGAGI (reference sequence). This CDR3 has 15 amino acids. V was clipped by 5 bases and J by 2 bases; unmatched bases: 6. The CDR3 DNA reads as TGTGCCAGCAGTCAACGGGACAGGGTGAACTATGGCTACACCTTC. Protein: CASSQRDRVNYGYTF.

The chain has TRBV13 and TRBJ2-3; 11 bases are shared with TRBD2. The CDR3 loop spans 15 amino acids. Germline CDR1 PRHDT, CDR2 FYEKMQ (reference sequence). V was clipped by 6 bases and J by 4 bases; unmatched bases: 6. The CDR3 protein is CASRKLAGEADTQYF. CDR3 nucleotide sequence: TGTGCCAGCAGGAAACTAGCGGGAGAAGCAGATACGCAGTATTTT.

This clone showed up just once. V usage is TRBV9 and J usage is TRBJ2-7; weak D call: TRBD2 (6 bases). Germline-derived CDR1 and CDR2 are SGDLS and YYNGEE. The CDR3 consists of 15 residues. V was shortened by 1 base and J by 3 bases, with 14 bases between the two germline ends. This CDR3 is CASSVSVGLGYEQYF. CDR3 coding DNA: TGTGCCAGCAGCGTAAGTGTGGGACTGGGCTACGAGCAGTACTTC.

CDR3 nucleotide sequence: TGCGCCAGCAGTGGCTTGGGACTAGACGGTAACGGGGAGCTGTTTTTT. It translates to CASSGLGLDGNGELFF. The rearrangement joins TRBV5-1 to TRBJ2-2; TRBD2 matches at 8 bases. Germline V gene lookup returns CDR1 SGHRS and CDR2 YFSETQ. Trimming removed 5 bases from V and 7 bases from J; junction bases left unmatched: 13. This CDR3 has 16 amino acids.

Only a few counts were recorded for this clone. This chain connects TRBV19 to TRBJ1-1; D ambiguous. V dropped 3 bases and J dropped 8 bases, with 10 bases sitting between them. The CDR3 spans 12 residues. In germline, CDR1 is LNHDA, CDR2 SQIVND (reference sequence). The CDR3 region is CASSIKSSEAFF. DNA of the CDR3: TGTGCCAGTAGTATCAAGTCCTCAGAAGCTTTCTTT.